The present entry profiles one T cell receptor beta chain with its context. Its specific antigen is unknown. Per-base qualities were not stored, and no clone one base away is much larger. Each collaborating institution followed its own protocols to collect whole blood in K2EDTA tubes. For TCRbeta analysis, collaborators shipped samples as frozen whole blood, isolated PBMCs, or DNA extracted from either of those sample types. This sample is part of a study of blood T cell repertoires in COVID-19 (dated by TCRdb to 2019 to 2021). Concerning the study at large: Collaborator samples came from the United States, Italy and Spain and covered acute and convalescent phases of COVID-19. The dataset comprised deeply sampled blood TCRbeta repertoires from subjects exposed to, actively infected with, or recovered from COVID-19. The material from the prospective study consisted of cDNA or gDNA derived from T cells, B-cell-depleted T cells, or PBMCs. Nearly every sample came with metadata listing a de-identified subject ID, COVID-19 status, age in years and sex. The repertoires were made available in a free public database intended to serve as a resource for research on the immune response to SARS-CoV-2. The samples were drawn from the first 160 participants of the ongoing ImmuneRACE study and from 1,200 or so subjects provided by 6 global collaborators. Where HLA class I and class II types were available, the types were taken from metadata supplied by the sample provider, not from assay-based typing. The study at large found these results: The quantity of clinical and demographic metadata differed by source and by participant and was supplied without curation.

TCRbeta CDR3 regions were amplified from genomic DNA by means of the immunoSEQ Assay, a bias-controlled multiplex PCR. As for how the authors treated the data: The number of nucleated cells in each sample was estimated from the amplification of reference gene primers within the assay. Sequence reads were collapsed and filtered to measure the absolute abundance of every unique TCRbeta CDR3 rearrangement. Productive Simpson clonality was computed per sample as the square root of Simpson's diversity index over productive rearrangements. TCRdb holds this immuneACCESS table with in-frame rearrangements only. Some clones are missing; in checked studies, unresolved V genes explain under half, and the rest has no known cause. V and J calls and clone size are those listed in that table; D and trimming were worked out from the DNA. This sample is represented by tens of thousands of clones; approximately 88% of them were singletons. Roughly 10% of the sample belongs to the ten largest clones.

As encoded in the germline V gene, CDR1 is MNHEY while CDR2 is SVGEGT. Including the terminal cysteine and phenylalanine, the CDR3 comprises 14 residues. Only the CDR3 region is kept as DNA, spanning 42 bases read in frame from base 1. Trimming takes 5 bases off V and 1 base off J; junction bases not matched to a gene: 2. The source material was peripheral blood. This sequence uses TRBV6-2 or TRBV6-3 and TRBJ2-3; the junction holds 8 bases that match TRBD1. The sequence was collected from a man older than 75 with active COVID-19. The CDR3 region: CASSKTGGTDTQYF. In nucleotide form, the sequence is TGTGCCAGCAGTAAGACAGGGGGCACAGATACGCAGTATTTT.